These 26 T cell receptor beta chains share one sample of origin, sequenced in a study of blood T cell repertoires in COVID-19. TCRdb's table, derived via immunoSEQ multiplex PCR, lists solely in-frame clones and lacks some. The data show about 76,000 clones, with roughly 84% seen just once and about a tenth held by the top ten. Sequencing used peripheral blood. These receptors came from a man aged 60 to 69 with COVID-19, enrolled during active disease.

The chain has TRBV24-1 and TRBJ1-1, with D tentatively TRBD1 (6 bases). Germline CDR1 KGHDR, CDR2 SFDVKD. The germline V and J ends were trimmed by 3 bases and 4 bases, with 26 bases remaining between them. The CDR3 spans 19 residues. CDR3 bases: TGTGCCACCAGTGATCCCCCGGGACACACGGACCCATGGGGCACTGAAGCTTTCTTT. Translated, it gives CATSDPPGHTDPWGTEAFF.

This clone has a single count. This sequence joins TRBV28 and TRBJ1-1, with D unresolved. V was cut by 1 base and J by 0 bases, with 6 bases left in between. From germline, CDR1 is MDHEN and CDR2 SYDVKM. The CDR3 is 14 amino acids. As DNA, the CDR3 is TGTGCCAGCAGTTTATACATAATGAACACTGAAGCTTTCTTT. Its protein product is CASSLYIMNTEAFF.

This chain links TRBV6-5 with TRBJ2-5, with TRBD2 identical over 12 bases. This CDR3 spans 15 amino acids. The ends lost 9 bases at V and 9 bases at J; junction bases unmatched: 14. Germline lookup yields CDR1 MNHEY and CDR2 SVGAGI. This CDR3 is CASQTSGGPQWPQYF. The DNA of the CDR3 is TGTGCCAGTCAGACTAGCGGGGGCCCACAGTGGCCCCAGTACTTC.

The rearrangement uses TRBV29-1 and TRBJ2-2; D unresolved. The CDR3 length is 14 residues. The germline V gene encodes CDR1 SQVTM and CDR2 ANQGSEA. The ends were cut back, 5 bases at V and 2 bases at J, with 12 bases in the middle. The CDR3 DNA follows: TGCAGCGTTTCCGCGGAAATAAACACCGGGGAGCTGTTTTTT. Translated, it gives CSVSAEINTGELFF.

Only a few counts were recorded for this clone. The rearrangement joins TRBV18 to TRBJ1-1, with no clear D. The CDR3 extends over 15 amino acids. The germline V gene encodes CDR1 KGHSH and CDR2 LQKENI. V lost 3 bases and J lost 5, with 16 bases in between. CDR3 sequence reads: CASSPGTASLTEAFF. The DNA for the CDR3 is TGTGCCAGCTCACCGGGTACGGCCTCACTAACTGAAGCTTTCTTT.

This chain uses TRBV7-2 with TRBJ2-1, with D tentatively TRBD2 (5 bases). V shed 0 bases and J shed 4 bases, with 10 bases lying between them. The CDR3 sequence is 15 residues long. CDR1 is SGHTA and CDR2 is FQGNSA in the germline V gene. Here the CDR3 reads CASSLAADLYNEQFF. The CDR3 DNA follows: TGTGCCAGCAGCTTAGCAGCGGATCTATACAATGAGCAGTTCTTC.

This chain uses TRBV15 with TRBJ1-1; TRBD1 might be the D (5 bases). Germline V gene sequence: CDR1 LNHNV, CDR2 YYDKDF (reference sequence). This CDR3 contains 14 residues. Trimming removed 0 bases at V and 7 bases at J, with 12 bases between. CDR3 nucleotide sequence: TGTGCCACCAGCAGAGAATCACAGGTGGTTGAAGCTTTCTTT. Its protein product is CATSRESQVVEAFF.

This chain links TRBV11-3 with TRBJ1-1, with TRBD1 matching 8 bases. CDR3 length: 15 amino acids. Germline CDR1 and CDR2: SGHNT and YENEEA. Losses at the gene ends were 5 bases for V and 0 bases for J; bases not matched to a gene: 5. The CDR3 DNA sequence: TGTGCCAGCAGCCCGGGACAGGCTCTGAACACTGAAGCTTTCTTT. It codes for CASSPGQALNTEAFF.

In this sample, this clone turned up once. The chain uses TRBV7-7 and TRBJ1-4; 7 bases match TRBD1. The CDR3 contains 15 residues. Losses at the gene ends were 5 bases for V and 5 bases for J; bases not matched to a gene: 8. Germline-derived CDR1 and CDR2 are SSHAT and FNYEAQ (reference sequence). The CDR3 is CASSQTTGENEKLFF. In DNA form, the CDR3 reads TGTGCCAGCAGCCAAACAACAGGGGAAAATGAAAAACTGTTTTTT.

This clone appeared a few times. This chain connects TRBV24-1 to TRBJ2-3, with TRBD1 matching 11 bases. Trimming took 9 bases from V and 5 from J; bases not matched to a gene: 3. This CDR3 spans 13 amino acids. Per the germline V gene, CDR1 is KGHDR and CDR2 is SFDVKD. CDR3 coding DNA: TGTGCCACCGTCGGGACAGGGGGAGATACGCAGTATTTT. It encodes CATVGTGGDTQYF.

The chain recombines TRBV13 with TRBJ2-7, with TRBD1 matching over 9 bases. CDR3 length: 15 residues. Germline V gene sequence: CDR1 PRHDT, CDR2 FYEKMQ (reference sequence). Unmatched junction bases numbered 6, after V lost 0 bases and J lost 6 bases. The CDR3, as DNA: TGTGCCAGCAGCTTAGGAGGGACAGGGTTCCTCGAGCAGTACTTC. Its protein product is CASSLGGTGFLEQYF. Together with reference TRBV13 and TRBJ2-7, the CDR3 gives the full variable domain: AAGVIQSPRHLIKEKRETATLKCYPIPRHDTVYWYQQGPGQDPQFLISFYEKMQSDKGSIPDRFSAQQFSDYHSELNMSSLELGDSALYFCASSLGGTGFLEQYFGPGTRLTVT.

V gene TRBV2 combines with J gene TRBJ2-7; 7 bases are shared with TRBD2. CDR1 SNHLY and CDR2 FYNNEI come from the germline V gene. V lost 4 bases to trimming and J lost 2 bases; unmatched junction nucleotides: 8. The CDR3 sequence is 15 residues long. The CDR3 bases are TGTGCCAGCAGTGTTAGGCGGGAGCTCACCTACGAGCAGTACTTC. It encodes CASSVRRELTYEQYF.

The V gene is TRBV3-1 (or the pseudogene TRBV3-2), the J gene TRBJ1-2; D may be TRBD1 (6 bases). There are 13 residues in the CDR3. The ends were cut back, 5 bases at V and 4 bases at J, with 11 bases in the middle. Germline V CDR1 and CDR2: LGHDT, YNNKEL (reference sequence). CDR3 region: CASSSGVAYGYTF. CDR3 sequence (DNA): TGTGCCAGCAGCTCAGGGGTGGCCTATGGCTACACCTTC.

The V gene is TRBV7-9, the J gene TRBJ1-4; D is possibly TRBD1 (5 bases). The CDR3 loop spans 14 amino acids. Trimming took 4 bases from V and 5 from J, leaving 11 bases between them. Germline CDR1 is SEHNR and CDR2 is FQNEAQ (reference sequence). The CDR3 DNA sequence: TGTGCCAGCAGCTGGGGCTCTACGAATGAAAAACTGTTTTTT. Translating it yields CASSWGSTNEKLFF.

The genes are TRBV24-1 and TRBJ2-1, with 13 nucleotides matching TRBD2. CDR3 length equals 15 residues. V was clipped by 4 bases and J by 10 bases; unmatched bases: 6. The germline V gene has CDR1 KGHDR and CDR2 SFDVKD. The CDR3 DNA sequence: TGTGCCACCAGTGACCCTACTAGCGGGAGGGAGGAGCAGTTCTTC. Translating gives CATSDPTSGREEQFF.

This clone has only one observation. The rearrangement links TRBV7-9 to TRBJ1-2, with D possibly matching TRBD1 (5 bases). The V end lost 1 base, the J end lost 7 bases, and 16 bases lay between the germline ends. The CDR3 is made up of 15 amino acids. Looked up from germline, CDR1 is SEHNR and CDR2 is FQNEAQ (reference sequence). The CDR3 nucleotides read TGTGCCAGCAGCTTAGACGGCACAAGGGGTTCTGGCTACACCTTC. Its protein is CASSLDGTRGSGYTF.

The DNA of the CDR3 is TGTGCCAGCATCGGGACAGCTTACACTGAAGCTTTCTTT. This gives the protein CASIGTAYTEAFF. The chain couples TRBV12-3 or TRBV12-4 to TRBJ1-1, with 7 positions matching TRBD1. The CDR3 covers 13 residues. V dropped 7 bases and J dropped 3; count of bases not matched to a gene: 5.

This chain joins TRBV18 and TRBJ1-2; 9 nucleotides agree with TRBD1. Unmatched junction bases numbered 6, after V lost 2 bases and J lost 8 bases. CDR3 length: 14 residues. CDR1 is KGHSH and CDR2 is LQKENI in the germline V gene. The CDR3: CASSPGDRVEGYTF. The CDR3 coding sequence is TGTGCCAGCTCACCAGGGGACAGGGTGGAAGGCTACACCTTC.

The sample holds one count of this clone. V gene TRBV28 combines with J gene TRBJ2-5; D not certain. This CDR3 region has 12 residues. Trimming shortened V by 8 bases and J by 5 bases, and 12 bases separated the two germline ends. CDR1 is MDHEN and CDR2 is SYDVKM in the germline V gene. CDR3 residues: CASSRPRETQYF. For the CDR3, the DNA is TGTGCCAGCTCTCGGCCGCGGGAGACCCAGTACTTC. The whole variable domain, filled in from reference TRBV28 and TRBJ2-5, reads DVKVTQSSRYLVKRTGEKVFLECVQDMDHENMFWYRQDPGLGLRLIYFSYDVKMKEKGDIPEGYSVSREKKERFSLILESASTNQTSMYLCASSRPRETQYFGPGTRLLVL.

This chain links TRBV18 with TRBJ1-1, with D hard to call. The germline V gene has CDR1 KGHSH and CDR2 LQKENI. Trimming left V 6 bases short and J 3 bases short, with 11 bases between. The CDR3 is made up of 13 amino acids. CDR3: CASSVLADTEAFF. Written as DNA, the CDR3 is TGTGCCAGCTCGGTCCTCGCAGACACTGAAGCTTTCTTT.

The chain is built from TRBV18 and TRBJ2-7, with 10 bases matching TRBD2. Germline-derived CDR1 and CDR2 are KGHSH and LQKENI. After removal of 0 bases from V and 4 bases from J, the junction contained 3 bases not matched to a gene. The CDR3 is made up of 15 amino acids. The CDR3: CASSPPPSGSYEQYF. DNA of the CDR3: TGTGCCAGCTCACCACCGCCTAGCGGGAGTTACGAGCAGTACTTC.

This chain joins TRBV10-3 and TRBJ2-7, with 7 positions matching TRBD1. After removal of 7 bases from V and 6 bases from J, the junction contained 12 bases not matched to a gene. The CDR3 extends over 14 amino acids. CDR1 ENHRY and CDR2 SYGVKD come from the germline V gene. The CDR3 sequence is CAINLGQVGGEQYF. The CDR3 nucleotides are TGTGCCATCAACCTCGGACAGGTTGGAGGCGAGCAGTACTTC.

The V and J genes are TRBV28 and TRBJ2-5; the D is unclear. The CDR3 spans 12 residues. Trimming removed 4 bases at V and 5 bases at J, with 8 bases between. Germline V lookup: CDR1 MDHEN, CDR2 SYDVKM. CDR3 nucleotides: TGTGCCAGCAGTTCGGTGCGGGAGACCCAGTACTTC. Translation gives CASSSVRETQYF.

Only one count was recorded for this clone. J is TRBJ1-1 and V is TRBV21-1; the listed D gene, TRBD1, was not tested against the DNA. TRBV21-1 has pseudogene status. The CDR3 covers 14 residues. The DNA for the CDR3 is TGTGCCAGCAGCAGCGCACAGGACAACACTGAAGCTTTCTTT. Translating it yields CASSSAQDNTEAFF.

The rearrangement links TRBV4-1 to TRBJ2-1, with 10 bases aligning to TRBD2. Germline values: CDR1 MGHRA, CDR2 YSYEKL. J gave up 12 bases and V 0 bases, and 5 bases lay outside the gene matches. This CDR3 spans 14 amino acids. This CDR3 reads CASSQDELAGLQFF. DNA for the CDR3: TGCGCCAGCAGCCAAGATGAACTAGCGGGACTGCAGTTCTTC.

This sequence joins TRBV30 and TRBJ2-5, with a weak D call TRBD2 (7 bases). CDR1 and CDR2 from the germline V gene are GTSNPN and SVGIG (reference sequence). The CDR3 is 14 residues long. Trimming shortened V by 1 base and J by 7 bases, and 16 bases separated the two germline ends. CDR3 loop: CAWSAGNRGGTQYF. For the CDR3, the DNA is TGTGCCTGGAGTGCGGGGAATAGGGGGGGGACCCAGTACTTC.